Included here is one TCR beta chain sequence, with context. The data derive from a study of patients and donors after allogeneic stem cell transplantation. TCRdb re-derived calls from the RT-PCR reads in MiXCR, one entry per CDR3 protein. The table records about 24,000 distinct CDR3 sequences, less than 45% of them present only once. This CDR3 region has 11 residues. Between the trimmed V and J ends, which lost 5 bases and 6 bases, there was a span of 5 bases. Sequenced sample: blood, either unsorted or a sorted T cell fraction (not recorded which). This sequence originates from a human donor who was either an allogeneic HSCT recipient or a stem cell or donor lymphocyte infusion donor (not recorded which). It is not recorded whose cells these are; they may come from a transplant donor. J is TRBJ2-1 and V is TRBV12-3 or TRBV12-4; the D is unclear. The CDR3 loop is CASSPRNEQFF. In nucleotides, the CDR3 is TGTGCCAGCAGTCCCCGCAATGAGCAGTTCTTC.